The 25 T cell receptor beta chains in this list originate from one sample, sequenced in a study of T cell responses to AZD1222 COVID-19 vaccine. Method: immunoSEQ multiplex PCR; TCRdb's copy keeps in-frame clones and lacks some. This sample has some 150,000 clones, with around nine tenths found just once. Specimen: peripheral blood, collected on day 0 of AZD1222 vaccination. These receptors were taken from an adult in good health.

About this clone itself: Other nucleotide sequences from this sample produce the same CDR3. The J gene is TRBJ2-7, the V gene TRBV28, with no clear D. V gave up 5 bases and J gave up 1 base, with 6 bases separating them. Germline loops: CDR1 MDHEN, CDR2 SYDVKM. The CDR3 length is 12 residues. The CDR3 sequence: CASSLSSYEQYF. DNA of the CDR3: TGTGCCAGCAGTCTGAGTTCCTACGAGCAGTACTTC.

This chain joins TRBV20-1 and TRBJ1-2, with TRBD1 as a possible D gene (5 bases). Germline V gene sequence: CDR1 DFQATT, CDR2 SNEGSKA (reference sequence). This CDR3 is built from 11 residues. Deletions cut 6 bases from V and 8 bases from J, with 13 bases between. The DNA of the CDR3 is TGCAGTGCAGAAGGGGATCTGGGCTACACCTTC. Its translation is CSAEGDLGYTF.

The rearrangement joins TRBV3-1 (or the pseudogene TRBV3-2) to TRBJ1-2, with 10 positions matching TRBD1. Germline-derived CDR1 and CDR2 are LGHDT and YNNKEL (reference sequence). Unmatched junction bases numbered 12, after V lost 6 bases and J lost 5 bases. The CDR3 sequence is 16 residues long. Written as DNA, the CDR3 is TGTGCCAGCAGACGCACAGTCGGACAGGGGGGATATGGCTACACCTTC. Translation: CASRRTVGQGGYGYTF.

The CDR3 loop is CASSLAVSGANVLTF. The CDR3, as DNA: TGTGCCAGCAGCTTAGCAGTTTCTGGGGCCAACGTCCTGACTTTC. The V call is TRBV7-2, the J call TRBJ2-6; D uncertain. V was shortened by 0 bases and J by 1 base, with 4 bases between the two germline ends. The CDR3 spans 15 residues. CDR1 is SGHTA and CDR2 is FQGNSA in the germline V gene.

This chain joins TRBV7-6 and TRBJ2-7; 10 nucleotides line up with TRBD2. Germline CDR1 SGHVS, CDR2 FNYEAQ. The V and J ends lost 2 bases and 4 bases, in that order; junction bases with no gene match: 8. The CDR3 extends over 16 amino acids. The CDR3 coding sequence is TGTGCCAGCAGCTTACGCCCTAGCGGGAGTACGTACGAGCAGTACTTC. Amino acids: CASSLRPSGSTYEQYF. Drawing the rest from reference TRBV7-6 and TRBJ2-7, the complete variable domain is GAGVSQSPRYKVTKRGQDVALRCDPISGHVSLYWYRQALGQGPEFLTYFNYEAQQDKSGLPNDRFSAERPEGSISTLTIQRTEQRDSAMYRCASSLRPSGSTYEQYFGPGTRLTVT.

The table lists this clone with a count of one. The gene calls are TRBV28 and TRBJ1-2, with a possible D match to TRBD1 (5 bases). Trimming stripped 2 bases from V and 8 bases from J, with 24 bases between. This CDR3 has 17 amino acids. Germline CDR1 is MDHEN and CDR2 is SYDVKM. This CDR3 is CASSLATGAWGSRGYTF. CDR3 DNA sequence: TGTGCCAGCAGTTTAGCGACCGGGGCTTGGGGGTCGCGGGGCTACACCTTC.

The rearrangement links TRBV7-9 to TRBJ1-3; D may be TRBD1 (6 bases). Germline V gives CDR1 SEHNR, CDR2 FQNEAQ (reference sequence). This CDR3 is 17 amino acids long. The V and J ends lost 5 bases and 3 bases respectively, with 20 bases between them. The CDR3 DNA reads TGTGCCAGCAGCCCCGGTATGTCAGGGGCGCTTGGAAACACCATATATTTT. Its protein product is CASSPGMSGALGNTIYF. The variable domain in full, with the rest retrieved from reference TRBV7-9 and TRBJ1-3, is DTGVSQNPRHKITKRGQNVTFRCDPISEHNRLYWYRQTLGQGPEFLTYFQNEAQLEKSRLLSDRFSAERPKGSFSTLEIQRTEQGDSAMYLCASSPGMSGALGNTIYFGEGSWLTVV.

The chain recombines TRBV5-1 with TRBJ2-1; D unresolved. CDR1 is SGHRS, CDR2 YFSETQ, per germline. V gave up 4 bases and J gave up 9 bases, with 14 bases separating them. This CDR3 contains 13 residues. The CDR3 here is CASSPVNQPEQFF. The CDR3 DNA sequence: TGCGCCAGCAGCCCTGTCAACCAGCCTGAGCAGTTCTTC.

The chain employs TRBV9 and TRBJ1-2; tentative D call: TRBD1 (5 bases). Per the germline V gene, CDR1 is SGDLS and CDR2 is YYNGEE. The CDR3 totals 15 residues. Trimming removed 0 bases from V and 4 bases from J, with 13 bases in between. CDR3 nucleotide sequence: TGTGCCAGCAGCGTAGCTCAGGGCGGGGGCTATGGCTACACCTTC. It codes for CASSVAQGGGYGYTF.

The V call is TRBV3-1 (or the pseudogene TRBV3-2), the J call TRBJ1-6; the D gene is possibly TRBD1 (5 bases). This CDR3 contains 13 residues. The germline V gene encodes CDR1 LGHDT and CDR2 YNNKEL (reference sequence). The V end lost 4 bases, the J end lost 7 bases, and 8 bases lay between the germline ends. The CDR3 coding sequence is TGTGCCAGCAGCCCCCGACAGAATTCACCCCTCCACTTT. It is translated as CASSPRQNSPLHF.

This clone turned up a few times. The same CDR3 arises from other DNA sequences in this sample as well. V usage is TRBV6-5 and J usage is TRBJ1-2; 10 bases line up with TRBD1. The CDR3 sequence is 13 residues long. Trimming took 6 bases from V and 3 from J; bases not matched to a gene: 1. CDR1 is MNHEY and CDR2 is SVGAGI in the germline V gene. CDR3 in amino acids: CASRDRGYYGYTF. The DNA of the CDR3 is TGTGCCAGCAGGGACAGGGGGTACTATGGCTACACCTTC.

This sequence joins TRBV7-2 and TRBJ2-3; TRBD2 might be the D (5 bases). Germline V gives CDR1 SGHTA, CDR2 FQGNSA. V was clipped by 7 bases and J by 1 base, with 15 bases between them. This CDR3 is 15 amino acids long. CDR3 region: CASIDLGGRTDTQYF. As DNA, the CDR3 is TGTGCCAGCATCGACCTGGGCGGGCGCACAGATACGCAGTATTTT.

The chain employs TRBV7-9 and TRBJ1-5; TRBD1 aligns across 7 bases. From germline, CDR1 is SEHNR and CDR2 FQNEAQ (reference sequence). J gave up 6 bases and V 6 bases, and 8 bases lay outside the gene matches. The CDR3 spans 14 residues. CDR3 sequence: CASRSDRDGQPQHF. Written as DNA, the CDR3 is TGTGCCAGCAGGAGTGACAGGGACGGTCAGCCCCAGCATTTT.

The chain joins TRBV5-1 to TRBJ2-1; D is perhaps TRBD1 or TRBD2 (5 bases each). Trimming took 0 bases from V and 0 from J, leaving 7 bases between them. CDR3 length: 15 residues. Germline CDR1 and CDR2: SGHRS and YFSETQ. Here the CDR3 DNA reads TGCGCCAGCAGCTTGGGAGGGGACTCCTACAATGAGCAGTTCTTC. Encoded protein: CASSLGGDSYNEQFF.

V and J are TRBV10-3 and TRBJ2-1, with 15 bases identical to TRBD2. CDR1 ENHRY and CDR2 SYGVKD come from the germline V gene. This CDR3 has 19 amino acids. The ends lost 8 bases at V and 1 base at J; junction bases unmatched: 12. The CDR3: CAIHHGTSGRSPSYNEQFF. CDR3 coding DNA: TGTGCCATCCATCACGGGACTAGCGGGAGGTCACCGTCCTACAATGAGCAGTTCTTC.

This clone was detected once. The gene calls are TRBV4-1 and TRBJ1-6, with TRBD1 identical over 9 bases. The CDR3 consists of 18 residues. J gave up 5 bases and V 2 bases, and 10 bases lay outside the gene matches. Germline CDR1 reads MGHRA; CDR2 reads YSYEKL. The CDR3 nucleotides are TGCGCCAGCAGCCAAAAAGGAGGACAGGGGTTAGATAATTCACCCCTCCACTTT. Translation: CASSQKGGQGLDNSPLHF.

This clone was seen a single time. V usage is TRBV9 and J usage is TRBJ2-7; the D call may be TRBD1 or TRBD2 (5 bases each). The CDR3 has 15 residues. CDR1 and CDR2 from the germline V gene are SGDLS and YYNGEE. The V gene lost 4 bases and the J gene lost 5 bases, with 19 bases spanning the gap. CDR3 in amino acids: CASSQRGGRAHEQYF. The CDR3 DNA sequence: TGTGCCAGCAGCCAAAGAGGAGGCAGGGCCCACGAGCAGTACTTC.

The chain is built from TRBV5-5 and TRBJ2-5; TRBD2 might be the D (6 bases). The CDR3 totals 14 residues. V lost 6 bases to trimming and J lost 4 bases, with 16 bases between them. CDR1 and CDR2 from the germline V gene are SGHKS and YYEKEE (reference sequence). The CDR3 loop is CASTIGGPRETQYF. The DNA of the CDR3 is TGTGCCAGCACCATCGGAGGGCCGCGAGAGACCCAGTACTTC.

V gene TRBV9 combines with J gene TRBJ2-6, with TRBD1 matching 8 bases. The junction had 2 bases not matched to a gene; V was cut back by 0 bases and J by 3 bases. CDR1 is SGDLS and CDR2 is YYNGEE in the germline V gene. There are 16 residues in the CDR3. The CDR3 spells CASSVGTGSGANVLTF. The CDR3 DNA is TGTGCCAGCAGCGTAGGGACAGGGAGTGGGGCCAACGTCCTGACTTTC.

The chain uses TRBV6-4 and TRBJ2-3; perhaps TRBD1 as D (7 bases). Germline CDR1 MRHNA, CDR2 SNTAGT. Trimming removed 2 bases at V and 8 bases at J, with 14 bases between. The CDR3 totals 14 residues. CDR3 sequence (DNA): TGTGCCAGCAGTGACCCTGGTCAGGGGGGTACGCAGTATTTT. It is translated as CASSDPGQGGTQYF.

This chain uses TRBV30 with TRBJ1-5; weak D call: TRBD1 (5 bases). This CDR3 is 15 amino acids long. The germline gives CDR1 GTSNPN, CDR2 SVGIG (reference sequence). The V end was cut by 0 bases, the J end by 5 bases, with 14 bases between. The CDR3 region has the DNA TGTGCCTGGAGTGTTCTTCCAGGGTCCCATCAGCCCCAGCATTTT. This translates into CAWSVLPGSHQPQHF. Drawing the rest from reference TRBV30 and TRBJ1-5, the complete variable domain is SQTIHQWPATLVQPVGSPLSLECTVEGTSNPNLYWYRQAAGRGLQLLFYSVGIGQISSEVPQNLSASRPQDRQFILSSKKLLLSDSGFYLCAWSVLPGSHQPQHFGDGTRLSIL.

This chain uses TRBV18 with TRBJ2-7, with 12 bases lining up with TRBD1. The V segment lost 3 bases and the J segment 5 bases; nucleotides outside the gene matches: 2. This CDR3 is 14 amino acids long. Germline CDR1 is KGHSH and CDR2 is LQKENI. CDR3 residues: CASSPGTGGDEQYF. DNA of the CDR3: TGTGCCAGCTCACCCGGGACAGGGGGCGACGAGCAGTACTTC.

This clone was counted between two and nine times. V and J are TRBV9 and TRBJ1-4, with D possibly being TRBD1 (5 bases). V was cut by 4 bases and J by 4 bases, with 14 bases left in between. CDR3 size: 15 residues. From germline, CDR1 is SGDLS and CDR2 YYNGEE. The CDR3 reads CASSLGTENNEKLFF. In nucleotides, the CDR3 is TGTGCCAGCAGCCTAGGGACCGAGAATAATGAAAAACTGTTTTTT.

The chain has TRBV19 and TRBJ1-1, with TRBD1 matching over 7 bases. In germline, CDR1 is LNHDA, CDR2 SQIVND (reference sequence). J was trimmed by 5 bases and V by 5 bases; bases with no gene match: 8. This CDR3 comprises 14 residues. The CDR3 DNA is TGTGCCAGTAGTGCCAGGGGGTGGGAAACTGAAGCTTTCTTT. It yields the protein CASSARGWETEAFF.

The rearrangement uses TRBV28 and TRBJ2-4; D might be TRBD2 (5 bases). V gave up 5 bases and J gave up 3 bases, with 14 bases separating them. Germline V gene data show CDR1 as MDHEN and CDR2 as SYDVKM. The CDR3 contains 15 residues. CDR3 DNA: TGTGCCAGCAGTGGAGCCGCCGGGGTCAAAAACATTCAGTACTTC. Encoded protein: CASSGAAGVKNIQYF.